Listed below are T cell receptor beta chains from one sample, sequenced in a study of blood T cell repertoires in COVID-19. Data came from immunoSEQ multiplex PCR; TCRdb stores just in-frame clones and leaves some out. The data contain about 160,000 clones, under 85% of them singletons. Sample: peripheral blood. The receptors stem from a man older than 75 with COVID-19, enrolled during active disease. The CDR3 runs from the conserved cysteine through the conserved F or W. Each record gives: V gene, clone size, J gene, D gene, CDR3 protein, CDR3 DNA. The D gene is left open where the match is weak. Rows may omit the clone size; those that give it use once, few, many or a size class.

TRBV18	NA	TRBJ1-2	TRBD1	CASSPGTGGSYGYTF	TGTGCCAGCTCACCCGGGACAGGGGGCAGCTATGGCTACACCTTC
TRBV7-8	NA	TRBJ1-5	TRBD1	CASSIRDSDQPQHF	TGTGCCAGCAGCATCCGGGACAGTGATCAGCCCCAGCATTTT
TRBV19	NA	TRBJ1-2	NA	CASNPRSGGYTF	TGTGCCTCCAACCCTCGGTCGGGTGGCTACACCTTC
TRBV5-4	NA	TRBJ1-1	NA	CASSFYREGAEAFF	TGTGCCAGCAGCTTCTACAGGGAGGGCGCTGAAGCTTTCTTT
TRBV7-3	NA	TRBJ1-1	TRBD1	CASSLSRGTEAFF	TGTGCCAGCAGCTTAAGCAGGGGGACTGAAGCTTTCTTT
TRBV9	NA	TRBJ1-1	NA	CASSQRTALNTEAFF	TGTGCCAGCAGCCAACGGACAGCTTTGAACACTGAAGCTTTCTTT
TRBV10-1	few	TRBJ2-3	NA	CASSEGQRDTQYF	TGCGCCAGCAGTGAGGGACAGAGAGATACGCAGTATTTT
TRBV10-2	NA	TRBJ2-2	NA	CASKLDTNTGELFF	TGCGCCAGCAAACTGGACACGAACACCGGGGAGCTGTTTTTT
TRBV7-2	NA	TRBJ2-3	NA	CAGRYAGLSTDTQYF	TGTGCCGGCCGTTATGCGGGGTTGAGCACAGATACGCAGTATTTT
TRBV27	NA	TRBJ1-1	NA	CASSLRGTARVEAFF	TGTGCCAGCAGTTTACGCGGGACGGCGAGGGTTGAAGCTTTCTTT
TRBV19	NA	TRBJ1-1	NA	CASRVTGNTEAFF	TGTGCCAGTAGAGTGACAGGGAACACTGAAGCTTTCTTT
TRBV7-9	NA	TRBJ1-1	NA	CASSLGTGSSYTEAFF	TGTGCCAGCAGCTTAGGAACAGGATCATCATACACTGAAGCTTTCTTT
TRBV5-1	NA	TRBJ2-2	TRBD1	CASSRDSTNTGELFF	TGCGCCAGCAGCCGGGACAGCACGAACACCGGGGAGCTGTTTTTT
TRBV7-7	few	TRBJ1-1	NA	CASSVTQGPNFEAFF	TGTGCCAGCAGCGTAACACAGGGTCCCAACTTTGAAGCTTTCTTT
TRBV11-2	NA	TRBJ1-1	NA	CASSFAGTEAFF	TGTGCCAGCAGCTTCGCGGGGACTGAAGCTTTCTTT
TRBV6-5	once	TRBJ2-1	TRBD2	CASRKAGEGRNEQFF	TGTGCCAGCAGAAAAGCGGGGGAAGGTAGAAATGAGCAGTTCTTC
TRBV28	NA	TRBJ1-1	NA	CASTYGVERNEAFF	TGTGCCAGCACTTACGGGGTAGAAAGGAATGAAGCTTTCTTT
TRBV5-1	once	TRBJ2-7	TRBD1	CASSLAPTGDFSYEQYF	TGCGCCAGCAGCCTAGCCCCGACAGGGGACTTCTCCTACGAGCAGTACTTC
TRBV18	NA	TRBJ2-3	NA	CASSPLRASTDTQYF	TGTGCCAGCTCACCACTGCGGGCCAGCACAGATACGCAGTATTTT
TRBV18	NA	TRBJ2-7	TRBD2	CASSPGLAGGQGGEQYF	TGTGCCAGCTCACCCGGACTAGCGGGGGGTCAGGGGGGAGAGCAGTACTTC
TRBV7-2	NA	TRBJ2-7	NA	CASSPERQAYEQYF	TGTGCCAGCAGCCCTGAACGGCAGGCCTACGAGCAGTACTTC
TRBV29-1	NA	TRBJ2-3	TRBD2	CSVKRGGLDTQYF	TGCAGCGTAAAGCGGGGGGGTCTAGATACGCAGTATTTT
TRBV2	NA	TRBJ2-4	TRBD1	CASSEAVFQGEKNIQYF	TGTGCCAGCAGTGAAGCGGTGTTCCAGGGGGAAAAAAACATTCAGTACTTC
TRBV7-3	few	TRBJ1-1	TRBD1	CASSLTGQGNTEAFF	TGTGCCAGCAGCTTAACCGGACAGGGGAACACTGAAGCTTTCTTT
TRBV11-2	once	TRBJ1-2	NA	CASSLQEVSNGYTF	TGTGCCAGCAGCCTACAAGAGGTTTCAAATGGCTACACCTTC
TRBV5-1	NA	TRBJ1-6	TRBD1	CASSLRTGEDSPLHF	TGCGCCAGCAGCTTGCGGACAGGGGAGGATTCACCCCTCCACTTT
TRBV6-5	NA	TRBJ1-1	NA	CASSSAPRGKTTEAFF	TGTGCCAGCAGTTCCGCCCCTAGGGGGAAAACCACTGAAGCTTTCTTT
TRBV21-1	once	TRBJ2-7	NA	CASSKVGQGPYEQYF	TGTGCCAGCAGCAAGGTGGGACAGGGCCCCTACGAGCAGTACTTC
TRBV29-1	NA	TRBJ1-1	NA	CSVEGEPFF	TGCAGCGTTGAAGGAGAACCTTTCTTT
TRBV18	NA	TRBJ2-5	NA	CASSPPPHGQAQETQYF	TGTGCCAGCTCACCACCGCCCCACGGACAAGCCCAAGAGACCCAGTACTTC
TRBV2	NA	TRBJ2-1	TRBD2	CASTESASGGGEQFF	TGTGCCAGCACCGAGTCGGCTAGCGGGGGTGGTGAGCAGTTCTTC
TRBV6-2/TRBV6-3	NA	TRBJ1-5	NA	CASSSPGVGNQPQHF	TGTGCCAGCAGCTCCCCGGGGGTGGGCAATCAGCCCCAGCATTTT
TRBV10-1	NA	TRBJ2-1	TRBD1	CASSDPDRGINNEQFF	TGCGCCAGCAGTGACCCCGACAGGGGTATTAACAATGAGCAGTTCTTC
TRBV2	NA	TRBJ1-1	TRBD1	CASIELQGTEAFF	TGTGCCAGCATTGAACTACAGGGGACTGAAGCTTTCTTT
TRBV29-1	NA	TRBJ1-1	NA	CSPARGAHTEAFF	TGCAGCCCCGCTCGGGGGGCGCACACTGAAGCTTTCTTT
TRBV2	NA	TRBJ1-2	NA	CASSELPLYGYTF	TGTGCCAGCAGTGAATTGCCACTCTATGGCTACACCTTC
TRBV3-1/TRBV3-2	NA	TRBJ1-6	NA	CASSQGGGGGRPLHF	TGTGCCAGCAGCCAAGGGGGGGGAGGGGGAAGACCCCTCCACTTT